Described below is a single T cell receptor (beta chain) sequence and its context. Antigen specificity is unknown. The record originates from a study of T cell responses to AZD1222 COVID-19 vaccine. Study observations and caveats: Following two doses of AZD1222, Spike-specific TCR breadth and depth rose. At baseline, seropositivity was found in only a handful of AZD1222 recipients. Across spike, vaccine-associated CD4 TCRs were found, dominant at 160-218 and 743-854. Nearly half of spike-specific TCRs reportedly go after variant regions that carry no mutations.

TCRdb keeps only in-frame clones here, not all; method: immunoSEQ multiplex PCR. The sample consists of 110,000 to 150,000 clones, around 94% of them appearing once. The starting material was peripheral blood, obtained after recovery from COVID-19. The sequence derives from an adult who had recovered from COVID-19.

The CDR3 DNA sequence: TGTGCCAGCAGTGTGACCCGGTACGAGCAGTACTTC. Residues: CASSVTRYEQYF. V usage is TRBV25-1 and J usage is TRBJ2-7, with no clear D. This CDR3 has 12 residues. V was shortened by 4 bases and J by 4 bases, with 8 bases between the two germline ends. From germline, CDR1 is MGHDK and CDR2 SYGVNS.